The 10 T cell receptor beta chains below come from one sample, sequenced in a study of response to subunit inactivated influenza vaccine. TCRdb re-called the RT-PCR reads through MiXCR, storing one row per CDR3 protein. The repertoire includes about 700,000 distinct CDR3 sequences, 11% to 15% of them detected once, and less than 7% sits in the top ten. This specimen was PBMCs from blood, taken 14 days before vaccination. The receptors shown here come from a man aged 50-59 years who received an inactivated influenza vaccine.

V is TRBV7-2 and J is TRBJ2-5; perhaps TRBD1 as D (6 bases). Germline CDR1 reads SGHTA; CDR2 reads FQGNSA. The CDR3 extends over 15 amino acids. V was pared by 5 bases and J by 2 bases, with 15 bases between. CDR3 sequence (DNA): TGTGCCAGCAGCGCCATGCCAGGGGTGCAAGAGACCCAGTACTTC. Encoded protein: CASSAMPGVQETQYF.

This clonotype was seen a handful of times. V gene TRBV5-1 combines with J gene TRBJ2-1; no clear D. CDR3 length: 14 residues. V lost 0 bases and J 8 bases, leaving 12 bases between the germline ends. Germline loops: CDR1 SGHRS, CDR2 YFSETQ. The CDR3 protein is CASSLVNFWDEQFF. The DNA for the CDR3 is TGCGCCAGCAGCTTGGTCAACTTTTGGGATGAGCAGTTCTTC.

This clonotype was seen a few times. The DNA for the CDR3 is TGTGCCAGCAGCCAAACATACTACGAGCAGTACTTC. Residues: CASSQTYYEQYF. The V gene is TRBV7-2, the J gene TRBJ2-7; D remains ambiguous. The CDR3 has 12 amino acids. Trimming stripped 5 bases from V and 3 bases from J, with 8 bases between. In germline, CDR1 is SGHTA, CDR2 FQGNSA.

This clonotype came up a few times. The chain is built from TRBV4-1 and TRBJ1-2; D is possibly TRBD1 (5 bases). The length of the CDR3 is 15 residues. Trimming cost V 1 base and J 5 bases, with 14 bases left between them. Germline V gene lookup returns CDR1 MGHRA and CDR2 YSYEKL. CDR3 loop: CASSQVSQGGYGYTF. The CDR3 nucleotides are TGCGCCAGCAGCCAAGTCAGTCAGGGCGGGTATGGCTACACCTTC.

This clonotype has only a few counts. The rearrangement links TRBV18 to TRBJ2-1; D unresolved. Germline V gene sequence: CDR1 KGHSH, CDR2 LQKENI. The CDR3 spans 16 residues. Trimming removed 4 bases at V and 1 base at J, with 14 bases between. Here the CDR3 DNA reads TGTGCCAGCTCACGAGCAGCTACCTCTTCCTACAATGAGCAGTTCTTC. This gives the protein CASSRAATSSYNEQFF.

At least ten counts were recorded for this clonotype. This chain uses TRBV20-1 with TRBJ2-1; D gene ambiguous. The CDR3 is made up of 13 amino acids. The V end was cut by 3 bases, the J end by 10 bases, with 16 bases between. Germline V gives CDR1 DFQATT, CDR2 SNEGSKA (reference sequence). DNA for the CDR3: TGCAGTGCTAGTGAACACCGCTTGAAGGAGCAGTTCTTC. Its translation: CSASEHRLKEQFF.

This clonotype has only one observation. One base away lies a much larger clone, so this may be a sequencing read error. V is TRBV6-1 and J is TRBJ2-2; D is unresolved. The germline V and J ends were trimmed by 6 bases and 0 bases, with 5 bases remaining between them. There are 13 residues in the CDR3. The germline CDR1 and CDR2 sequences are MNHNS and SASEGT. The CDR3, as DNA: TGTGCCAGCAGGGAGACGAACACCGGGGAGCTGTTTTTT. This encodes CASRETNTGELFF.

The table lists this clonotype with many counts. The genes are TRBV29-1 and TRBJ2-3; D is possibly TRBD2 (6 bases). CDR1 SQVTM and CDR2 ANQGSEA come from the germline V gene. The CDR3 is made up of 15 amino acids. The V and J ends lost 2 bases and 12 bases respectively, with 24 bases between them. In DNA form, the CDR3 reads TGCAGCGTTGAAACGATGGGATTTGGGACTCCTAATCAGTATTTT. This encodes CSVETMGFGTPNQYF.

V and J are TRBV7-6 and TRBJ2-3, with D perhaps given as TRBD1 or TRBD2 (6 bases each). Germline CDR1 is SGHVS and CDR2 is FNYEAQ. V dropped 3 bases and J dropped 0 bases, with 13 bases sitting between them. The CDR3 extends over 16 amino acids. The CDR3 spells CASSLPGAPSTDTQYF. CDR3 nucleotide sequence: TGTGCCAGCAGCTTGCCGGGGGCTCCGAGCACAGATACGCAGTATTTT.

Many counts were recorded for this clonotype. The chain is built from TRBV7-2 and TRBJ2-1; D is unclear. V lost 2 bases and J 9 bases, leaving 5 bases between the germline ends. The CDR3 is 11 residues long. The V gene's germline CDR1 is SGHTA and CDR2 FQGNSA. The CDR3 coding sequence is TGTGCCAGCAGCTTAAAGAGTGAGCAGTTCTTC. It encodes CASSLKSEQFF. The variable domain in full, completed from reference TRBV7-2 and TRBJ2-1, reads GAGVSQSPSNKVTEKGKDVELRCDPISGHTALYWYRQSLGQGLEFLIYFQGNSAPDKSGLPSDRFSAERTGGSVSTLTIQRTQQEDSAVYLCASSLKSEQFFGPGTRLTVL.